The source of this T cell receptor beta chain is a study of beta chain features in type 1 diabetes. Overall study: Patients and healthy donors were similar in age, gender and cell yields.

cDNA synthesis used the whole RNA isolate, giving expressed TCRB sequences. Across stem cell-like memory T cell samples, reads averaged about 930,000. Here immunoSEQ multiplex PCR was the method, and the copy in TCRdb shows in-frame clones only, minus some. The table has over 100,000 clones, about two fifths seen once. CDR1 and CDR2 from the germline V gene are MDHEN and SYDVKM. The V end lost 10 bases, the J end lost 4 bases, and 19 bases lay between the germline ends. CDR3 length: 14 residues. Sorted CD4+ subsets: naive, central memory, regulatory, stem cell-like memory (CD45RO/CCR7/CD25/CD127/CD95/CD27 panel). Sorted populations all had greater than 95% purity.

Sequences were obtained from stem cell memory CD4+ T cells from blood. This TCR was recovered from a woman aged 18 to 35 in good health. The chain couples TRBV28 to TRBJ2-5, with a tentative D call TRBD1 (6 bases). CDR3 amino acids: CATARGLVGETQYF. Written as DNA, the CDR3 is TGTGCCACCGCCAGGGGTCTAGTTGGAGAGACCCAGTACTTC.